This T cell receptor (beta chain) was observed in a study of CD8 T cells in ankylosing spondylitis. Study outcomes and limitations: Within peripheral blood, clones linked to disease were CD8+ and relatively rare. Roughly eight highly homologous variants formed a TCR beta motif that appeared characteristic of ankylosing spondylitis blood.

The V gene lost 0 bases and the J gene lost 1 base, with 9 bases spanning the gap. Germline CDR1 and CDR2: SQVTM and ANQGSEA. The CDR3 has 14 amino acids. This clonotype was counted many times. Its target is not known. TCRdb reprocessed the 5' RACE reads with MiXCR, giving one entry per CDR3 protein. The profile shows roughly 350,000 distinct CDR3 sequences, approximately 8% of them singletons. Sequenced input: blood, either unsorted or a sorted T cell fraction (not recorded which). The source is a male donor with ankylosing spondylitis. V gene TRBV29-1 combines with J gene TRBJ1-2, with D tentatively TRBD1 (5 bases). The CDR3 loop reads CSVEDLDSNYGYTF. The CDR3 coding sequence is TGCAGCGTTGAAGATCTTGACAGTAACTATGGCTACACCTTC.